This T cell receptor beta chain was sequenced for a study of T-cell reconstitution after alpha-beta-depleted transplantation in children. Notes on the study in general: As was reported, about two months after transplant, alpha-beta T cells came from several hundred expanded graft clones. Counts and diversity of T cells one year after transplant came mostly from newly produced T cells. Where some patients showed high TCRbeta diversity at day 60, it came from recipient T cells and thymic progenitors that had survived.

TCRbeta library construction was performed incorporating unique molecular identifiers. TCRdb ran MiXCR on the PCR reads and lists one entry per CDR3 protein. Of roughly 30,000 distinct CDR3 sequences detected, 5.5% to 8% appear once; the ten largest clones hold more than 25%. This CDR3 comprises 13 residues. Deletions cut 4 bases from V and 3 bases from J, with 10 bases between. Germline CDR1 SGHAT, CDR2 FQNNGV. This clonotype came up many times. No antigen is known for it. The clonotype comes from a child younger than two who had a stem cell transplant for acute myeloid leukemia, so the T cells may come from the graft donor. The rearrangement uses TRBV11-2 and TRBJ2-7, with D perhaps assigned TRBD1 or TRBD2 (5 bases each). This material consisted of peripheral blood, taken 60 days after TCRalphabeta/CD19-depleted stem cell transplant. CDR3 bases: TGTGCCAGCAGCTGGGACGATATCTACGAGCAGTACTTC. Its translation: CASSWDDIYEQYF. Full variable domain (rest looked up from reference TRBV11-2 and TRBJ2-7): EAGVAQSPRYKIIEKRQSVAFWCNPISGHATLYWYQQILGQGPKLLIQFQNNGVVDDSQLPKDRFSAERLKGVDSTLKIQPAKLEDSAVYLCASSWDDIYEQYFGPGTRLTVT.